The entry below describes one T cell receptor (beta chain). The CDR3 has 16 amino acids. Germline trimming cut 0 bases from V and 5 bases from J; bases unmatched to any gene: 4. CDR1 and CDR2 (germline): MNHNY, SVGAGI (reference sequence). Participants' own reports of clinical history determined their cohort assignment. Repertoires were generated with immunoSEQ multiplex PCR, while TCRdb's copy carries only in-frame clones and drops some. The repertoire holds approximately 65,000 clones, about four fifths seen once, with 3.5% to 4% in the top ten. This sample stems from a study of blood T cell repertoires in COVID-19.

J is TRBJ2-1 and V is TRBV6-6; 10 positions agree with TRBD2. This TCR was recovered from a woman in her forties with acute COVID-19. The sample comprised PBMCs or T cells enriched from blood (not recorded which). In DNA form, the CDR3 reads TGTGCCAGCAGTTACTCGCTCACTAGCGGGAACAATGAGCAGTTCTTC. Protein product: CASSYSLTSGNNEQFF.